Listed below are T cell receptor beta chains from one sample, sequenced in a study of blood T cell repertoires in COVID-19. Profiling relied on immunoSEQ multiplex PCR, and the TCRdb table lists in-frame clones only, not all of them. The sample shows 350,000 to 400,000 clones, around nine tenths of them seen only once. Material for sequencing was PBMCs or T cells enriched from blood (not recorded which). These receptors all stem from a woman in her twenties or thirties with acute COVID-19. Both conserved end residues are part of each CDR3. D genes are given only for firm matches. Clone size is shown for a subset of rows, as once, few, many or a class of expanded clone.

size: -
D: -
V: TRBV7-6
J: TRBJ2-5
DNA: TGTGCCAGCAGCTTAGCTGGGGGCGAGGGGGAGACCCAGTACTTC
CDR3: CASSLAGGEGETQYF

size: -
D: -
V: TRBV5-1
J: TRBJ1-3
DNA: TGCGCCAGCAGCTTGACAGTCTCTGGAAACACCATATATTTT
CDR3: CASSLTVSGNTIYF

size: -
D: TRBD1
V: TRBV5-1
J: TRBJ1-4
DNA: TGCGCCAGCAGCCGGGACAGGGTTCATGAAAAACTGTTTTTT
CDR3: CASSRDRVHEKLFF

size: -
D: -
V: TRBV5-1
J: TRBJ2-2
DNA: TGCGCCAGCAGCTTCGAATTTGGAGTGGGCGGGGAGCTGTTTTTT
CDR3: CASSFEFGVGGELFF

size: -
D: TRBD1
V: TRBV5-1
J: TRBJ1-2
DNA: TGCGCCAGCAGCTTCACAGGGGGCGTAAGGAAAGATGGCTACACCTTC
CDR3: CASSFTGGVRKDGYTF

size: few
D: TRBD1
V: TRBV5-6
J: TRBJ1-4
DNA: TGTGCCAGCAGCCCCCCGACAGGGGGTGGTGAAAAACTGTTTTTT
CDR3: CASSPPTGGGEKLFF

size: -
D: -
V: TRBV28
J: TRBJ1-4
DNA: TGTGCCAGCGGTTCGGGGGCTAATGAAAAACTGTTTTTT
CDR3: CASGSGANEKLFF

size: -
D: -
V: TRBV3-1/TRBV3-2
J: TRBJ2-6
DNA: TGTGCCAGCAGCCGTACTCGGGGGTCTGGGGCCAACGTCCTGACTTTC
CDR3: CASSRTRGSGANVLTF

size: -
D: -
V: TRBV5-1
J: TRBJ1-2
DNA: TGCGCCAGCAGCTCGGGTGGGGGGACTAACTATGGCTACACCTTC
CDR3: CASSSGGGTNYGYTF

size: few
D: TRBD1
V: TRBV7-9
J: TRBJ1-1
DNA: TGTGCCAGCAGCTTTGGGACAGGACGGGGGGAAGCTTTCTTT
CDR3: CASSFGTGRGEAFF

size: -
D: TRBD2
V: TRBV5-1
J: TRBJ2-1
DNA: TGCGCCAGCAGCTTGGCCGGACATATCGAGATCGGGGGGACCTACAATGAGCAGTTCTTC
CDR3: CASSLAGHIEIGGTYNEQFF

size: -
D: -
V: TRBV24-1
J: TRBJ2-4
DNA: TGTGCCACCAGTGCGGGGAACATTCAGTACTTC
CDR3: CATSAGNIQYF

size: -
D: TRBD1
V: TRBV27
J: TRBJ1-4
DNA: TGTGCCAGCAGTTCCAGCACAGGGGGCAGTGAAAAACTGTTTTTT
CDR3: CASSSSTGGSEKLFF

size: -
D: -
V: TRBV18
J: TRBJ2-1
DNA: TGTGCCAGCTCACCACCGATGAGGGCAAACAATGAGCAGTTCTTC
CDR3: CASSPPMRANNEQFF

size: -
D: TRBD1
V: TRBV4-1
J: TRBJ2-1
DNA: TGCGCCAGCAGCCAAGGGACAGGGGGCTACTATGAGCAGTTCTTC
CDR3: CASSQGTGGYYEQFF

size: -
D: -
V: TRBV19
J: TRBJ2-4
DNA: TGTGCCAGTAGTAGGCCCCCGGCGGGGGCCAAAAACATTCAGTACTTC
CDR3: CASSRPPAGAKNIQYF

size: few
D: -
V: TRBV5-6
J: TRBJ2-7
DNA: TGTGCCAGCAGCTTAGGACTGGAGAACTACGAGCAGTACTTC
CDR3: CASSLGLENYEQYF

size: -
D: -
V: TRBV4-1
J: TRBJ1-2
DNA: TGCGCCAGCAGCCCAAGGTCTGGGGCGAACTATGGCTACACCTTC
CDR3: CASSPRSGANYGYTF

size: -
D: -
V: TRBV18
J: TRBJ2-2
DNA: TGTGCCAGCTCATCGGACGGGGCCGGGGAGCTGTTTTTT
CDR3: CASSSDGAGELFF

size: -
D: -
V: TRBV19
J: TRBJ1-4
DNA: TGTGCCAGTAGTAATTCGGCGGGGGGGAATGAAAAACTGTTTTTT
CDR3: CASSNSAGGNEKLFF

size: -
D: -
V: TRBV12-5
J: TRBJ1-5
DNA: TGTGCTAGTGGGACCGGGACAAAGGGCAATCAGCCCCAGCATTTT
CDR3: CASGTGTKGNQPQHF

size: -
D: -
V: TRBV18
J: TRBJ1-1
DNA: TGTGCCAGCTCACCGCAGGGGTCAGGCACTGAAGCTTTCTTT
CDR3: CASSPQGSGTEAFF

size: -
D: TRBD1
V: TRBV19
J: TRBJ2-1
DNA: TGTGCCAGTAGTCTGGGACAGGGGGCGCGCAATGAGCAGTTCTTC
CDR3: CASSLGQGARNEQFF

size: -
D: -
V: TRBV24-1
J: TRBJ1-1
DNA: TGTGCCACCAGTGATTCGGGGTTGGGGGCGCGGGTCACTGAAGCTTTCTTT
CDR3: CATSDSGLGARVTEAFF

size: -
D: -
V: TRBV9
J: TRBJ1-1
DNA: TGTGCCAGCAGCGCCTATGGATCCGGCGGGACTGAAGCTTTCTTT
CDR3: CASSAYGSGGTEAFF

size: -
D: -
V: TRBV19
J: TRBJ1-3
DNA: TGTGCCAGTAGTATTTACAGTTTATACGGAAACACCATATATTTT
CDR3: CASSIYSLYGNTIYF

size: -
D: -
V: TRBV4-1
J: TRBJ1-5
DNA: TGCGCCAGCAGCCAAGCCGCAGGGCTTTATCAGCCCCAGCATTTT
CDR3: CASSQAAGLYQPQHF

size: -
D: TRBD1
V: TRBV27
J: TRBJ2-1
DNA: TGTGCCAGCAGTTTCACAGTTAGGTCGGGACAGGCTTACAATGAGCAGTTCTTC
CDR3: CASSFTVRSGQAYNEQFF

size: -
D: -
V: TRBV4-1
J: TRBJ1-1
DNA: TGCGCCAGCAGCCAAGGTAATTCAGGGGAAGCTTTCTTT
CDR3: CASSQGNSGEAFF

size: few
D: TRBD1
V: TRBV19
J: TRBJ1-6
DNA: TGTGCCAGTAGTCTCGGGTGGACAGGGACCAATTCACCCCTCCACTTT
CDR3: CASSLGWTGTNSPLHF

size: -
D: -
V: TRBV29-1
J: TRBJ2-3
DNA: TGCAGCGTTGTTAGGGAGCCAGATACGCAGTATTTT
CDR3: CSVVREPDTQYF

size: -
D: -
V: TRBV12-5
J: TRBJ1-2
DNA: TGTGCTAGTGGTTCCCAGGTGAACTATGGCTACACCTTC
CDR3: CASGSQVNYGYTF

size: -
D: TRBD2
V: TRBV5-5
J: TRBJ2-3
DNA: TGTGCCAGCAGCCGAGCCTTAGGACTAGCGGGGAACACAGATACGCAGTATTTT
CDR3: CASSRALGLAGNTDTQYF

size: -
D: TRBD1
V: TRBV29-1
J: TRBJ1-1
DNA: TGCAGCGTTTCTGGGGAGATGGGACAGGGTAACACTGAAGCTTTCTTT
CDR3: CSVSGEMGQGNTEAFF

size: once
D: -
V: TRBV4-1
J: TRBJ2-1
DNA: TGCGCCAGCAGCCAAGATGGGGAGGGGCAGGGGTCCTACAATGAGCAGTTCTTC
CDR3: CASSQDGEGQGSYNEQFF

size: few
D: -
V: TRBV18
J: TRBJ1-3
DNA: TGTGCCAGCTCAGCAGGACTTATTCCCGGGACTGGAAACACCATATATTTT
CDR3: CASSAGLIPGTGNTIYF

size: once
D: TRBD1
V: TRBV7-9
J: TRBJ1-2
DNA: TGTGCCAGCAGCTTTCGACAGGGAGGTGGCTACACCTTC
CDR3: CASSFRQGGGYTF

size: few
D: -
V: TRBV2
J: TRBJ1-5
DNA: TGTGCCAGCAGAGGGAAGAGGGGCGCCAGGGGACATCAGCCCCAGCATTTT
CDR3: CASRGKRGARGHQPQHF

size: once
D: -
V: TRBV10-3
J: TRBJ1-2
DNA: TGTGCCACGCTAGGGACACCAGTCGAAGGGGGATATGGCTACACCTTC
CDR3: CATLGTPVEGGYGYTF

size: -
D: -
V: TRBV5-6
J: TRBJ1-2
DNA: TGTGCCAGCAGCTTGTACGCGGCGTGGGACTTCGACTATGGCTACACCTTC
CDR3: CASSLYAAWDFDYGYTF

size: -
D: -
V: TRBV6-4
J: TRBJ2-1
DNA: TGTGCCAGCAGTGACCGAGGGGCAGGTCTCAGGGGGGACAATGAGCAGTTCTTC
CDR3: CASSDRGAGLRGDNEQFF

size: -
D: TRBD1
V: TRBV27
J: TRBJ1-6
DNA: TGTGCCAGCAGTCCTCCGGGACAGGGATTCTCCTATAATTCACCCCTCCACTTT
CDR3: CASSPPGQGFSYNSPLHF

size: -
D: -
V: TRBV19
J: TRBJ1-2
DNA: TGTGCCAGTTCCGACCGCCGGGGAACTTATGGCTACACCTTC
CDR3: CASSDRRGTYGYTF

size: -
D: -
V: TRBV5-1
J: TRBJ2-7
DNA: TGCGCCAGCAGCTTGGCCCAGGCTGGCGGACTCAACTACGAGCAGTACTTC
CDR3: CASSLAQAGGLNYEQYF

size: -
D: TRBD2
V: TRBV24-1
J: TRBJ2-3
DNA: TGTGCCACCAGTTACTCCCTAGCGGATCTCCGTGGAGATACGCAGTATTTT
CDR3: CATSYSLADLRGDTQYF

size: -
D: TRBD1
V: TRBV12-5
J: TRBJ1-2
DNA: TGTGCTAGTGGTTTGCCCCGACAGGGTCTGGGGTATGGCTACACCTTC
CDR3: CASGLPRQGLGYGYTF

size: once
D: -
V: TRBV5-1
J: TRBJ2-5
DNA: TGCGCCAGCAGCTTGGTAGGGTCAGGGGCCGAAACAGAGACCCAGTACTTC
CDR3: CASSLVGSGAETETQYF

size: -
D: -
V: TRBV7-9
J: TRBJ2-3
DNA: TGTGCCAGCAGCTTAACGACCGGGACAGATACGCAGTATTTT
CDR3: CASSLTTGTDTQYF

size: -
D: -
V: TRBV18
J: TRBJ1-5
DNA: TGTGCCAGCTCACCGCTTATGGAGGAGCCCCAGCATTTT
CDR3: CASSPLMEEPQHF

size: few
D: TRBD1
V: TRBV29-1
J: TRBJ1-2
DNA: TGCAGCGTTGATTATCAACAGGGGAGCTCCACCTTC
CDR3: CSVDYQQGSSTF

size: -
D: TRBD1
V: TRBV28
J: TRBJ1-2
DNA: TGTGCCAGCAGTGACTCCGGGACAGGGTGGGGCTACACCTTC
CDR3: CASSDSGTGWGYTF